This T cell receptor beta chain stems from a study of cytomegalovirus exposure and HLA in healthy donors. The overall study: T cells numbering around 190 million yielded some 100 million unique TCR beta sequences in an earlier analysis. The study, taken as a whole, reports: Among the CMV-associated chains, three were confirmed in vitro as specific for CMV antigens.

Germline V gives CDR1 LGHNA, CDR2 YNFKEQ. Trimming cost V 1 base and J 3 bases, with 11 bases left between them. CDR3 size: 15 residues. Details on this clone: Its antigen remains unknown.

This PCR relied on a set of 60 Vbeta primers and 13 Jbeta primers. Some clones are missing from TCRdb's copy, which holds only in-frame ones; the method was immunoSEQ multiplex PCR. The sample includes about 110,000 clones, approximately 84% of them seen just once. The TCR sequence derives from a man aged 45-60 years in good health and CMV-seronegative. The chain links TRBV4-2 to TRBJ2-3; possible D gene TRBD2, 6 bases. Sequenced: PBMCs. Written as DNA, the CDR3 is TGTGCCAGCAGCCAAGCGGGAGTAGTAACAGATACGCAGTATTTT. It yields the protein CASSQAGVVTDTQYF.